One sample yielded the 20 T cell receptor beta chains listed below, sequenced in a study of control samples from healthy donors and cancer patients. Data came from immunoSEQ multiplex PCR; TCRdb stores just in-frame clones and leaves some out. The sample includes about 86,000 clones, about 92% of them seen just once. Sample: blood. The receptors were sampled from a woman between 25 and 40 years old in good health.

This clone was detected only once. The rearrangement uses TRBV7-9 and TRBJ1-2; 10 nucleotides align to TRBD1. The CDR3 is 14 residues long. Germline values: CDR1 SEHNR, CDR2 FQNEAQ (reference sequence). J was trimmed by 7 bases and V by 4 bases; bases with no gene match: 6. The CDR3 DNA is TGTGCCAGCAGCTCCCGAGACAGGGGGCCTGGCTACACCTTC. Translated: CASSSRDRGPGYTF.

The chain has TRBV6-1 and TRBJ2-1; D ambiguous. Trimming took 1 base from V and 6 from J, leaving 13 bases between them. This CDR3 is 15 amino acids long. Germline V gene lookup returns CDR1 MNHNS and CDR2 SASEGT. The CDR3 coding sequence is TGTGCCAGCAGTGAAGACGCAGGCTCAGCCAATGAGCAGTTCTTC. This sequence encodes CASSEDAGSANEQFF.

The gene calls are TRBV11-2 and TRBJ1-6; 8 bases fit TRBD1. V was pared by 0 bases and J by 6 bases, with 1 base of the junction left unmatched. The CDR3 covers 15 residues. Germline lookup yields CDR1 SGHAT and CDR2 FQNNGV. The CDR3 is CASSLDGQGNSPLHF. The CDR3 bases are TGTGCCAGCAGCTTAGATGGACAGGGTAATTCACCCCTCCACTTT.

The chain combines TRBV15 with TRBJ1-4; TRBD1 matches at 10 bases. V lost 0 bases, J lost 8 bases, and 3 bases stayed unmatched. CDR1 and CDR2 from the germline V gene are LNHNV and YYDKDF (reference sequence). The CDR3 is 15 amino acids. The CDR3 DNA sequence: TGTGCCACCAGCAGAGAAGGGACAGGGGACGAAAAACTGTTTTTT. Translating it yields CATSREGTGDEKLFF.

The DNA of the CDR3 is TGTGCCAGCAGCTTAGGGTGGACACCAGGCGGCTACACCTTC. As protein: CASSLGWTPGGYTF. The chain combines TRBV7-9 with TRBJ1-2, with D perhaps TRBD1 (5 bases). This CDR3 has 14 amino acids. Trimming took off 1 base at V and 8 bases at J, with 14 bases between the two ends. Germline lookup yields CDR1 SEHNR and CDR2 FQNEAQ (reference sequence).

CDR3 amino acids: CASSPPFGLGANVLTF. CDR3 DNA sequence: TGTGCCAGCTCACCACCGTTTGGGTTGGGGGCCAACGTCCTGACTTTC. The chain carries TRBV18 and TRBJ2-6, with D uncertain. Trimming cost V 0 bases and J 4 bases, with 10 bases left between them. The germline V gene has CDR1 KGHSH and CDR2 LQKENI. The CDR3 covers 16 residues.

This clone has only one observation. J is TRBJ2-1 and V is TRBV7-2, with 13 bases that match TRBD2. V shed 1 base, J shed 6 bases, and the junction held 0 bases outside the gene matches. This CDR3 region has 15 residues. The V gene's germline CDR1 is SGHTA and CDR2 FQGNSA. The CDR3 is CASSLGLAGGNEQFF. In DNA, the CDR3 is TGTGCCAGCAGCTTAGGACTAGCGGGGGGCAATGAGCAGTTCTTC.

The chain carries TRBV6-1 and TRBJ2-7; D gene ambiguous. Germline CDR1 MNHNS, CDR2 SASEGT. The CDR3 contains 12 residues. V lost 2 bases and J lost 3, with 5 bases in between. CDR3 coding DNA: TGTGCCAGCAGTGAACTGGACTACGAGCAGTACTTC. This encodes CASSELDYEQYF.

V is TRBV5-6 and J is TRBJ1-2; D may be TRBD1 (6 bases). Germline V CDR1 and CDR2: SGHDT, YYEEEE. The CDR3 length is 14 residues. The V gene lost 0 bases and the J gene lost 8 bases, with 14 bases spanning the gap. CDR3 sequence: CASSLDPGAGGYTF. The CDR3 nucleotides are TGTGCCAGCAGCTTGGACCCAGGGGCAGGAGGCTACACCTTC.

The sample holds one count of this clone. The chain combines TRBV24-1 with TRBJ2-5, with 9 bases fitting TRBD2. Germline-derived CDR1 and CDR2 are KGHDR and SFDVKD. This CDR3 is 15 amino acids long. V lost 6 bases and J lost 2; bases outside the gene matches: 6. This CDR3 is CATSSRLAEQETQYF. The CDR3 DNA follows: TGTGCCACCAGTTCCCGACTAGCGGAACAAGAGACCCAGTACTTC.

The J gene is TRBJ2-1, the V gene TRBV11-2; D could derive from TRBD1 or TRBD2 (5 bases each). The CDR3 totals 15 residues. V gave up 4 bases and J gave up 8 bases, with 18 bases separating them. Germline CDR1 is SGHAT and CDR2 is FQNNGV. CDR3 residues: CASSSFRDAGDEQFF. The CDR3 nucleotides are TGTGCCAGCAGCTCTTTCCGGGACGCGGGCGATGAGCAGTTCTTC.

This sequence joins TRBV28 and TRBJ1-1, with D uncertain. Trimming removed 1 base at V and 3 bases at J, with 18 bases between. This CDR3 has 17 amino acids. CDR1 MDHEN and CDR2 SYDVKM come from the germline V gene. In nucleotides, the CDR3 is TGTGCCAGCAGTTTATTGGACCCCTGGGGAGGTGACACTGAAGCTTTCTTT. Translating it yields CASSLLDPWGGDTEAFF. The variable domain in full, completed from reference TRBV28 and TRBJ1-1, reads DVKVTQSSRYLVKRTGEKVFLECVQDMDHENMFWYRQDPGLGLRLIYFSYDVKMKEKGDIPEGYSVSREKKERFSLILESASTNQTSMYLCASSLLDPWGGDTEAFFGQGTRLTVV.

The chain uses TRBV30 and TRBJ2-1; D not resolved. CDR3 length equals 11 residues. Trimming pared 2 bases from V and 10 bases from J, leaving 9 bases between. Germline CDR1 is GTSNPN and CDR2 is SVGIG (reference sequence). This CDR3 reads CAWSFPREQFF. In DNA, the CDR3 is TGTGCCTGGAGTTTCCCGCGGGAGCAGTTCTTC.

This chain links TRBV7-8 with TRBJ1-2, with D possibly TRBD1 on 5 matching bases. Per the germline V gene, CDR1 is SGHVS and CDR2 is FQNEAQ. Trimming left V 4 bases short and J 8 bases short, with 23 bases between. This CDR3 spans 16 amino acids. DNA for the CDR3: TGTGCCAGCAGCTCCGAGTCGGCAGGGCCCCGTCGGGGCTACACCTTC. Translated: CASSSESAGPRRGYTF. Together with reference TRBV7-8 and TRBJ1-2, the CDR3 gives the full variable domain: GAGVSQSPRYKVAKRGQDVALRCDPISGHVSLFWYQQALGQGPEFLTYFQNEAQLDKSGLPSDRFFAERPEGSVSTLKIQRTQQEDSAVYLCASSSESAGPRRGYTFGSGTRLTVV.

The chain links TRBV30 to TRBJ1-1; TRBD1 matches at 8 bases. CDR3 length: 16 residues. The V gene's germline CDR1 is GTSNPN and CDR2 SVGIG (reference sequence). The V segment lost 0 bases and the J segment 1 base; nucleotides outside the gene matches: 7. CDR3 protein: CAWSVAGGARNTEAFF. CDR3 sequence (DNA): TGTGCCTGGAGTGTGGCAGGGGGCGCGAGGAACACTGAAGCTTTCTTT.

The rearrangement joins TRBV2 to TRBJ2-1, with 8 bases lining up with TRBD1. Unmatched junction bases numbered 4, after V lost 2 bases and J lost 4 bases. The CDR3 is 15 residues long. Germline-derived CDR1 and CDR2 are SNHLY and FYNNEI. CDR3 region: CASSETGTGYNEQFF. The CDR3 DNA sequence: TGTGCCAGCAGTGAAACTGGGACAGGTTACAATGAGCAGTTCTTC.

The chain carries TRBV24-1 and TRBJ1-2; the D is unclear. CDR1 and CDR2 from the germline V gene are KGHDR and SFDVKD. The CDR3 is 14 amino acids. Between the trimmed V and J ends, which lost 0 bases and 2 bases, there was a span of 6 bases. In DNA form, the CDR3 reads TGTGCCACCAGTGATTTGAACTCCAACTATGGCTACACCTTC. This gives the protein CATSDLNSNYGYTF.

The chain's CDR3 is CASSAGTGPYNEQFF. The CDR3 region has the DNA TGCGCCAGCAGCGCTGGGACAGGCCCTTACAATGAGCAGTTCTTC. The chain combines TRBV4-1 with TRBJ2-1; 8 nucleotides align to TRBD1. CDR3 length: 15 amino acids. Germline V gene lookup returns CDR1 MGHRA and CDR2 YSYEKL. With 5 bases clipped from V and 4 bases from J, the junction kept 7 bases outside the gene matches.

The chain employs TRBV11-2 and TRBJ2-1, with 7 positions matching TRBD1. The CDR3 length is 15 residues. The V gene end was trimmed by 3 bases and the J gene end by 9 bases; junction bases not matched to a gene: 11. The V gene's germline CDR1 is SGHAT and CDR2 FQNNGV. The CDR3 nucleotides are TGTGCCAGCAGCTTCGTCTCGACAGGGCGGGCTGAGCAGTTCTTC. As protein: CASSFVSTGRAEQFF.

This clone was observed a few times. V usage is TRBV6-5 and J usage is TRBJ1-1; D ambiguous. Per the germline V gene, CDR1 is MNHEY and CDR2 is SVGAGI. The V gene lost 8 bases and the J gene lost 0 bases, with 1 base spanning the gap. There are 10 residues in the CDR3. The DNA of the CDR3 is TGTGCCAGCCTGAACACTGAAGCTTTCTTT. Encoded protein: CASLNTEAFF.